This T cell receptor (beta chain) was identified in a study of memory CD4+ T cells and cytomegalovirus serostatus. Points on this clone: Its target is not known.

Study outcomes and limitations: CD4+ memory repertoires contained about 40% of the roughly 150 reported CMV TCRbeta sequences.

Germline loops: CDR1 SGHTA, CDR2 FQGNSA. The CDR3 runs to 13 residues. V trimming: 0 bases; J trimming: 8 bases; junction bases outside the gene matches: 2. The sort gate was single viable CD3+CD4+CD8-CD45RO+ cells for memory CD4+ T cells. TCRdb's copy holds only in-frame clones and misses some; the assay was immunoSEQ multiplex PCR. The sample yields tens of thousands of clones, about four fifths seen once. This receptor was identified in an adult in good health and CMV-seronegative. Some clones in this sample may be carry-over from other donors' samples. The J gene is TRBJ1-2, the V gene TRBV7-2; 8 positions agree with TRBD1. Sequences were obtained from memory CD4+ T cells from blood. As DNA, the CDR3 is TGTGCCAGCAGCTTAGCGACAGGGGACGGCTACACCTTC. It codes for CASSLATGDGYTF.